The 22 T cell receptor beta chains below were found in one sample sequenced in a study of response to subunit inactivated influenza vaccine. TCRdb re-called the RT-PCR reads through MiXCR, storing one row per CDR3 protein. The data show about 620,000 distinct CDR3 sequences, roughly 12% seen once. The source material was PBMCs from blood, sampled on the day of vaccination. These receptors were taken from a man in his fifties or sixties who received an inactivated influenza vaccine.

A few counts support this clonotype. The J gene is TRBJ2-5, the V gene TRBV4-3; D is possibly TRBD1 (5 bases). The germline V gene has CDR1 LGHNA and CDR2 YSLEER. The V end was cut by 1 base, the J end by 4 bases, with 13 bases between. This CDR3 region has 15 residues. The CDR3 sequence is CASSQGGTQRETQYF. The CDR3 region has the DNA TGCGCCAGCAGCCAAGGGGGCACCCAGAGAGAGACCCAGTACTTC.

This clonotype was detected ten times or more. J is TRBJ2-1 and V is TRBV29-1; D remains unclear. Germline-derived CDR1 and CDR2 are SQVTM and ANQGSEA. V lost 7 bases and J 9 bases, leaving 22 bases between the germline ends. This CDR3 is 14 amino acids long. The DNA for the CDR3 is TGCAGCGGACTGACGGGCGTCCTAAAGGCTGAGCAGTTCTTC. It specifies CSGLTGVLKAEQFF.

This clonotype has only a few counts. The CDR3 bases are TGTGCCAGCAAGGGTACCGCCCTTGTCACAGATACGCAGTATTTT. Encoded protein: CASKGTALVTDTQYF. This rearrangement joins TRBV12-3 or TRBV12-4 to TRBJ2-3; the D is unclear. This CDR3 spans 15 amino acids. V lost 7 bases, J lost 2 bases, and 16 bases lay in between.

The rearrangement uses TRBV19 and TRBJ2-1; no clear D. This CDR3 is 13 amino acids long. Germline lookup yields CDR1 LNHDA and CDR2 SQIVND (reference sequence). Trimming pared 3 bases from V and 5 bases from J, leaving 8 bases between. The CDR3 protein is CASSIKENNEQFF. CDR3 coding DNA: TGTGCCAGTAGTATTAAGGAAAACAATGAGCAGTTCTTC. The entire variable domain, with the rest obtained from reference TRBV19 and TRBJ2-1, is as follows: DGGITQSPKYLFRKEGQNVTLSCEQNLNHDAMYWYRQDPGQGLRLIYYSQIVNDFQKGDIAEGYSVSREKKESFPLTVTSAQKNPTAFYLCASSIKENNEQFFGPGTRLTVL.

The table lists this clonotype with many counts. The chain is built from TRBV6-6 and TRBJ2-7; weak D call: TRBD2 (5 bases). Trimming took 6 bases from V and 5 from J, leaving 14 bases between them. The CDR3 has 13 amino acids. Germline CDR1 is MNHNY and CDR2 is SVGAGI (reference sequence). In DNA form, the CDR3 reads TGTGCCAGCAGCCCCGCGCGGGTCCACGAGCAGTACTTC. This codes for CASSPARVHEQYF.

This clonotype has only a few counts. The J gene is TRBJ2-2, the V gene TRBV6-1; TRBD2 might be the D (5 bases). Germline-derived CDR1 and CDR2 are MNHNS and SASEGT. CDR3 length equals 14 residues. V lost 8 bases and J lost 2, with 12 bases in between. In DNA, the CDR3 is TGTGCCAGCGCGGAGGTCGGTAACACCGGGGAGCTGTTTTTT. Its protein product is CASAEVGNTGELFF.

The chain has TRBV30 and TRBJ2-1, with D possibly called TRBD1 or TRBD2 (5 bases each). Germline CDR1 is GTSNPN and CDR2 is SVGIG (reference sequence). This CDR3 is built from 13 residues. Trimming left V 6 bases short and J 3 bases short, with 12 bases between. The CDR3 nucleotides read TGTGCCTGCCGGGACGGGAACTACAATGAGCAGTTCTTC. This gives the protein CACRDGNYNEQFF.

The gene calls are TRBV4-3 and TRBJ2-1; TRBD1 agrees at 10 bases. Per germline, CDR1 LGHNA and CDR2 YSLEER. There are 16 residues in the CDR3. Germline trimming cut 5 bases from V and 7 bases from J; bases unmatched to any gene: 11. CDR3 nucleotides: TGCGCCAGCAGCGAAGGGTACTGGACAGGGGGGAATGAGCAGTTCTTC. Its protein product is CASSEGYWTGGNEQFF.

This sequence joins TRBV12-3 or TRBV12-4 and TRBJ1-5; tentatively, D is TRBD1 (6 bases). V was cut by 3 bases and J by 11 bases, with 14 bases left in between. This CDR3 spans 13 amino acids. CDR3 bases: TGTGCCAGCAGTTTGGGGGGACAAACAGCCCAGCATTTT. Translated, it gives CASSLGGQTAQHF.

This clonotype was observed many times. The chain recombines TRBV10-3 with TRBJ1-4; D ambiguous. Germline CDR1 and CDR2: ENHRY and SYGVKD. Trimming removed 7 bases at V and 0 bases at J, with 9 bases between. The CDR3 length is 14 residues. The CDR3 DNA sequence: TGTGCCATCAAGGGCTCTGCAACTAATGAAAAACTGTTTTTT. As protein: CAIKGSATNEKLFF.

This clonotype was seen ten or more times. CDR3 nucleotide sequence: TGTGCCAGCAGGGTTAGACAGGGGACAGCCAAAAACATTCAGTACTTC. Translated, it gives CASRVRQGTAKNIQYF. The chain is built from TRBV28 and TRBJ2-4, with TRBD1 matching over 8 bases. Germline CDR1 is MDHEN and CDR2 is SYDVKM. J gave up 0 bases and V 6 bases, and 7 bases lay outside the gene matches. The CDR3 covers 16 residues.

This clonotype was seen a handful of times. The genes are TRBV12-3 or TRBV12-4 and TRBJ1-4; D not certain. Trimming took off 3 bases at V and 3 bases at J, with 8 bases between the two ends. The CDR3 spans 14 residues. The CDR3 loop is CASSLRYSNEKLFF. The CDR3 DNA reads TGTGCCAGCAGTTTGAGATACTCTAATGAAAAACTGTTTTTT.

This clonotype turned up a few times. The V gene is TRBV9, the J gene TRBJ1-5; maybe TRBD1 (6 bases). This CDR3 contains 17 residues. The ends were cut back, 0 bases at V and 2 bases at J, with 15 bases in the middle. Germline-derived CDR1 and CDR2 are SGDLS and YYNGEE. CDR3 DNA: TGTGCCAGCAGCGTAGAGGGGGGACGGGGCGGCAATCAGCCCCAGCATTTT. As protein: CASSVEGGRGGNQPQHF.

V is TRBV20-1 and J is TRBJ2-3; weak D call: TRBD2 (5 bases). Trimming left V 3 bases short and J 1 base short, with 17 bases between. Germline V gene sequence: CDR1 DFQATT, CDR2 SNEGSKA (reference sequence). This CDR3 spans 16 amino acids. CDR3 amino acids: CSARVYERKRTDTQYF. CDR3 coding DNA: TGCAGTGCTAGGGTGTACGAGCGGAAACGCACAGATACGCAGTATTTT.

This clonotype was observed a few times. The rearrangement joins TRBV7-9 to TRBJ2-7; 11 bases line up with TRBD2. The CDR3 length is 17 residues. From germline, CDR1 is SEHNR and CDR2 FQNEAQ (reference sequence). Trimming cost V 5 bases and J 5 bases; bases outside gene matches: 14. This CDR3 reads CASSQTRTSGRTHEQYF. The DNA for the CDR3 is TGTGCCAGCAGCCAGACTCGTACTAGCGGGAGAACCCACGAGCAGTACTTC.

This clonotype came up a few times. CDR3 region: CASSQETQARNEQYF. The CDR3 DNA reads TGCGCCAGCAGCCAAGAAACGCAGGCGAGGAACGAGCAGTACTTC. The chain carries TRBV4-1 and TRBJ2-7; D gene uncertain. The CDR3 is 15 residues long. Trimming removed 0 bases from V and 5 bases from J, with 14 bases in between. Germline CDR1 MGHRA, CDR2 YSYEKL.

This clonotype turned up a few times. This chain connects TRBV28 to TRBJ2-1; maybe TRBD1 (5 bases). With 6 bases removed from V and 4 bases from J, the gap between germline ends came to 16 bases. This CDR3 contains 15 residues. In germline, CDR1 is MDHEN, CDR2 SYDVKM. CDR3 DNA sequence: TGTGCCAGCAGCCTGGGCAGGGTGACTTACAATGAGCAGTTCTTC. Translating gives CASSLGRVTYNEQFF.

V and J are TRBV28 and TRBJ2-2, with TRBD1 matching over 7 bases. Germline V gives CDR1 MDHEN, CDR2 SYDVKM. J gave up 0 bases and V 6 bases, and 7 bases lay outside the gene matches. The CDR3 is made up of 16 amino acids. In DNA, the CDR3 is TGTGCCAGCAGCCCCGGGACAGCGTCGAACACCGGGGAGCTGTTTTTT. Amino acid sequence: CASSPGTASNTGELFF.

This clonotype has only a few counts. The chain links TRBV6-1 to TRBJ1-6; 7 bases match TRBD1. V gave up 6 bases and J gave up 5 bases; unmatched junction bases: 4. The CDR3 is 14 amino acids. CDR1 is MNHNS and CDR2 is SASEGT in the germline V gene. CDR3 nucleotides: TGTGCCAGCAGAGAGGGACAGCATAATTCACCCCTCCACTTT. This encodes CASREGQHNSPLHF.

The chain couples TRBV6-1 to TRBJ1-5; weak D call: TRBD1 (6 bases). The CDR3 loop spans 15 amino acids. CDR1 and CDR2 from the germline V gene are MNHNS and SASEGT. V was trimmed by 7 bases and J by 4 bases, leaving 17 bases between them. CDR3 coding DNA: TGTGCCAGCATAAACAGGGCAGACTTTAATCAGCCCCAGCATTTT. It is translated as CASINRADFNQPQHF.

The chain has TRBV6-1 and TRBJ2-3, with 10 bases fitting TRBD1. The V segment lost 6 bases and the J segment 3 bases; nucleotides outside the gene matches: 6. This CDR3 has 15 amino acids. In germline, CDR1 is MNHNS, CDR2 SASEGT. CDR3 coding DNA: TGTGCCAGCAGATCCGGGACAGGGGTGACAGATACGCAGTATTTT. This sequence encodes CASRSGTGVTDTQYF.

CDR3 DNA sequence: TGTGCCAGCAGTTACTTTCCCGGGGCCGACGAGCAGTACTTC. This codes for CASSYFPGADEQYF. The genes are TRBV6-2 or TRBV6-3 and TRBJ2-7; D may match TRBD1 or TRBD2 (5 bases each). From germline, CDR1 is MNHEY and CDR2 SVGEGT. V was clipped by 1 base and J by 5 bases, with 12 bases between them. The CDR3 totals 14 residues.